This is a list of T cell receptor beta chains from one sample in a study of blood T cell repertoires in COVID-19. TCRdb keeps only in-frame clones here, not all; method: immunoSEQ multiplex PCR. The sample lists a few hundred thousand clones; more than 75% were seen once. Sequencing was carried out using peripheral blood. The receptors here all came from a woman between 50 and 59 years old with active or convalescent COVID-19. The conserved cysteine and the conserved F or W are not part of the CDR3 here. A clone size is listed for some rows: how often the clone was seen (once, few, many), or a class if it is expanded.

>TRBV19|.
ASSIQGKMEKLF
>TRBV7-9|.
ASSLVGGGDSPLH
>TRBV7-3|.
ASSLYPTQGRDTEAF
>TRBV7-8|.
ASSSLGDRQDQPQH
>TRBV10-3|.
AISRDTAGQSSEAF
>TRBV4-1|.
ASSQDGTENTEAF
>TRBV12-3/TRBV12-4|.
ASSRGAYEQY
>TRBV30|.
AWSVLKISYEQY
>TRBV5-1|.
ASSLELAGNEQF
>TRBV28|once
ASIRSEGGTSGNTIY
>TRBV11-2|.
ASSLERRRETQY
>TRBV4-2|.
ASSPVGAGELF
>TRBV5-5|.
ASSLGTNLGRNQPQH
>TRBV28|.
ASKGGINYGYT
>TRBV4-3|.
ASSQGLFSYEQY
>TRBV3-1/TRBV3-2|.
ASSSQGYGYT
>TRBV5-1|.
ASSLAGTGGGYT
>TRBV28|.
ASSEPTGTRS
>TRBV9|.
ASSVISGRVGTDTQY
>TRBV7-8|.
ASSRIGSPNEQF
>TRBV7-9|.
ASSSGQGGVNEQF
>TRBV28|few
ASSFTLGTATNYGYT
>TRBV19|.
ASFGGQGARGGNTIY
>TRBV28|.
ASSFFSGPIYEQY
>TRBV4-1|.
ASSQGTSGAIYSYEQY
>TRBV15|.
ATGAGGFVKNIQY
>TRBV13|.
ASSLPDMAFNYGYT
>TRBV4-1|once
ASSQGGMNTEAF
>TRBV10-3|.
AISAGGRVYGYT
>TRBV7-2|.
ASSLVGGETF
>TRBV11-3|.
ASSLGLGGVHEQY
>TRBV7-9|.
ASSFWLVSTDTQY
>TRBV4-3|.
ASSQDLPGGAREKLF
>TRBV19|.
ASSILAGGYGYT
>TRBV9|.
ASSVGRPTGAYSTNEKLF
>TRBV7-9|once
ASSSRVEGVNEQY
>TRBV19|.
ASSAYRTPSTDTQY
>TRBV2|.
ARTENPNYGYT
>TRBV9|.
ASSPPGQAYGYT
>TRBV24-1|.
ATSDSGGRGYT
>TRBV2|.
ARATGVNSPLH
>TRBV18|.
ASSPQQANTGELF
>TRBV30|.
AWSPGVHEQY
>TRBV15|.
ATSRVSRFGAF
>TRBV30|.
AWSVMDTGQGYT
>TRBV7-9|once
ASRSDLGGGGGYT
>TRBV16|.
ASSQFRHSQETQY
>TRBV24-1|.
ATSDYSGTTYNEQF
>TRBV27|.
ASSFLPGTGAEAF
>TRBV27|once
ASSLRTLNTEAF
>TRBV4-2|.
ASSQDGWTRGDTQY
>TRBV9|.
ASSGGDVALTEAF
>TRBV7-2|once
ASSLLSGGHYNEQF
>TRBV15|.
ATSRDFRGDEQY
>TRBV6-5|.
ASSYLGGSRTGELF
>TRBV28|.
ASSLANSYEQY
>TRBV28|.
ASSLFPGENEQF
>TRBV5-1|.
ASSLEGRGKGTDTQY
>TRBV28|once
ASSLVWRDRASEQY